The 21 T cell receptor beta chains in this list originate from one sample, sequenced in a study of cytomegalovirus exposure and HLA in healthy donors. 13 Jbeta primers and 60 Vbeta primers were used for the PCR. Only in-frame clones appear in the TCRdb table, and some are missing; sequencing was by immunoSEQ multiplex PCR. The table has about 160,000 clones, 60% to 80% seen once; the top ten hold 1.3% to 1.5%. The specimen was PBMCs. The receptors here all came from a woman between 25 and 40 years old in good health and CMV-seronegative.

As to this clone: This same CDR3 is encoded by further DNA sequences in the sample. The chain uses TRBV30 and TRBJ1-2; 7 bases are shared with TRBD1. The V gene end was trimmed by 0 bases and the J gene end by 6 bases; junction bases not matched to a gene: 1. The germline V gene encodes CDR1 GTSNPN and CDR2 SVGIG (reference sequence). The CDR3 has 12 residues. The CDR3 region has the DNA TGTGCCTGGAGTGTCACAGGGGATGGCTACACCTTC. It encodes CAWSVTGDGYTF.

The chain employs TRBV6-1 and TRBJ1-1, with D perhaps TRBD1 (5 bases). Germline CDR1 is MNHNS and CDR2 is SASEGT. The CDR3 consists of 13 residues. V lost 6 bases, J lost 6 bases, and 14 bases lay in between. For the CDR3, the DNA is TGTGCCAGCAGGTTGACCCCGGGGGCTGAAGCTTTCTTT. Protein sequence: CASRLTPGAEAFF.

The chain recombines TRBV6-1 with TRBJ2-2, with 8 bases matching TRBD1. Germline loops: CDR1 MNHNS, CDR2 SASEGT. V lost 6 bases, J lost 8 bases, and 8 bases stayed unmatched. This CDR3 has 14 amino acids. The CDR3 reads CASRGDRGRGELFF. CDR3 sequence (DNA): TGTGCCAGCAGGGGAGACAGGGGACGGGGGGAGCTGTTTTTT.

This sequence joins TRBV27 and TRBJ2-7; TRBD2 is a possible D gene (5 bases). This CDR3 has 14 residues. Germline values: CDR1 MNHEY, CDR2 SMNVEV (reference sequence). V lost 3 bases, J lost 2 bases, and 11 bases lay in between. The CDR3 DNA sequence: TGTGCCAGCAGTTTTTCGGGGAAAACCTACGAGCAGTACTTC. Translated, it gives CASSFSGKTYEQYF.

The gene calls are TRBV6-5 and TRBJ1-2; the D is unclear. Trimming left V 6 bases short and J 4 bases short, with 15 bases between. Germline CDR1 MNHEY, CDR2 SVGAGI. This CDR3 has 14 amino acids. The CDR3 reads CASRPPGVTYGYTF. In DNA, the CDR3 is TGTGCCAGCAGGCCACCGGGAGTGACCTATGGCTACACCTTC.

J is TRBJ1-1 and V is TRBV7-9; D remains unclear. The ends were cut back, 5 bases at V and 0 bases at J, with 13 bases in the middle. Germline V CDR1 and CDR2: SEHNR, FQNEAQ (reference sequence). The CDR3 extends over 15 amino acids. This CDR3 reads CASSLHRDMNTEAFF. In nucleotides, the CDR3 is TGTGCCAGCAGCCTCCATCGAGATATGAACACTGAAGCTTTCTTT. The full variable domain, in which reference TRBV7-9 and TRBJ1-1 provide the parts outside the CDR3, is DTGVSQNPRHKITKRGQNVTFRCDPISEHNRLYWYRQTLGQGPEFLTYFQNEAQLEKSRLLSDRFSAERPKGSFSTLEIQRTEQGDSAMYLCASSLHRDMNTEAFFGQGTRLTVV.

CDR3 nucleotide sequence: TGTGCCAACCCCCCAGGGTTACCCCACGGACAAGAGACCCAGTACTTC. Amino acid sequence: CANPPGLPHGQETQYF. The chain uses TRBV11-3 and TRBJ2-5; D may be TRBD1 (5 bases). The ends were cut back, 10 bases at V and 2 bases at J, with 23 bases in the middle. CDR3 size: 16 residues. Germline values: CDR1 SGHNT, CDR2 YENEEA.

The chain recombines TRBV4-1 with TRBJ1-5, with 9 bases matching TRBD1. The length of the CDR3 is 20 residues. Germline CDR1 is MGHRA and CDR2 is YSYEKL. The V gene end was trimmed by 0 bases and the J gene end by 4 bases; junction bases not matched to a gene: 16. CDR3 residues: CASSQDPGTGNAATNQPQHF. In DNA form, the CDR3 reads TGCGCCAGCAGCCAAGACCCCGGGACAGGGAATGCCGCTACGAATCAGCCCCAGCATTTT.

The gene calls are TRBV6-5 and TRBJ1-4, with 10 bases aligning to TRBD1. V lost 5 bases and J lost 7; bases outside the gene matches: 7. CDR1 and CDR2 from the germline V gene are MNHEY and SVGAGI. The CDR3 spans 15 residues. The CDR3 DNA sequence: TGTGCCAGCAGTCCAACGACAGGGGGCATTGAAAAACTGTTTTTT. The encoded protein is CASSPTTGGIEKLFF.

The chain is built from TRBV4-1 and TRBJ1-1; 7 bases agree with TRBD1. V lost 8 bases, J lost 2 bases, and 5 bases stayed unmatched. Germline CDR1 is MGHRA and CDR2 is YSYEKL. This CDR3 is built from 13 residues. The CDR3 DNA follows: TGCGCCAGCCAGGACAGGTTTAACACTGAAGCTTTCTTT. Amino acid sequence: CASQDRFNTEAFF.

The J gene is TRBJ2-1, the V gene TRBV7-9, with 13 bases lining up with TRBD2. This CDR3 region has 16 residues. Germline V gene data show CDR1 as SEHNR and CDR2 as FQNEAQ (reference sequence). The trim removed 5 bases at V and 8 bases at J, leaving 9 bases unmatched. In DNA form, the CDR3 reads TGTGCCAGCAGCGGAACTAGCGGGGGGGCAGTGTATGAGCAGTTCTTC. It specifies CASSGTSGGAVYEQFF.

The chain uses TRBV5-1 and TRBJ1-1; D is unclear. With 4 bases removed from V and 4 bases from J, the gap between germline ends came to 11 bases. Germline V gene data show CDR1 as SGHRS and CDR2 as YFSETQ. CDR3 size: 13 residues. The CDR3 loop is CASSPSGITEAFF. DNA of the CDR3: TGCGCCAGCAGCCCTTCAGGAATCACTGAAGCTTTCTTT.

This clone was picked up a small number of times. The rearrangement uses TRBV18 and TRBJ1-1; 11 positions match TRBD1. The V and J ends lost 3 bases and 7 bases, in that order; junction bases with no gene match: 10. Germline CDR1 is KGHSH and CDR2 is LQKENI. CDR3 length: 16 residues. DNA for the CDR3: TGTGCCAGCTCACCCGGCCTAGGACAGGGGGCTGGTGAAGCTTTCTTT. This translates into CASSPGLGQGAGEAFF.

The rearrangement joins TRBV7-9 to TRBJ2-6; weak D call: TRBD1 (5 bases). The ends were cut back, 3 bases at V and 0 bases at J, with 6 bases in the middle. The CDR3 length is 15 residues. Germline assignment: CDR1 SEHNR and CDR2 FQNEAQ (reference sequence). In DNA form, the CDR3 reads TGTGCCAGCAGCTTTACAGGCTCTGGGGCCAACGTCCTGACTTTC. Translated: CASSFTGSGANVLTF.

The chain links TRBV18 to TRBJ1-5, with D perhaps matching TRBD1 (5 bases). Per germline, CDR1 KGHSH and CDR2 LQKENI. The CDR3 runs to 13 residues. The V gene lost 4 bases and the J gene lost 7 bases, with 11 bases spanning the gap. CDR3 nucleotide sequence: TGTGCCAGCTCACGGGAGGAGGGGCAGCCCCAGCATTTT. Translating it yields CASSREEGQPQHF.

The chain is built from TRBV4-2 and TRBJ1-5; no clear D gene. The CDR3 runs to 16 residues. Germline loops: CDR1 LGHNA, CDR2 YNFKEQ. The germline V and J ends were trimmed by 0 bases and 3 bases, with 12 bases remaining between them. The CDR3 sequence is CASSQDPGSINQPQHF. The CDR3 region has the DNA TGTGCCAGCAGCCAAGATCCTGGCAGTATCAATCAGCCCCAGCATTTT.

The chain couples TRBV18 to TRBJ1-5, with 8 bases fitting TRBD1. Trimming took 6 bases from V and 2 from J; bases not matched to a gene: 9. There are 16 residues in the CDR3. Germline loops: CDR1 KGHSH, CDR2 LQKENI. The CDR3 loop is CASSQRDRRGNQPQHF. Written as DNA, the CDR3 is TGTGCCAGCTCGCAGAGGGACAGGAGAGGCAATCAGCCCCAGCATTTT.

The rearrangement uses TRBV9 and TRBJ2-1; D call uncertain. V was pared by 3 bases and J by 5 bases, with 3 bases between. In germline, CDR1 is SGDLS, CDR2 YYNGEE. The CDR3 covers 11 residues. The CDR3 protein is CASSADNEQFF. The CDR3 DNA sequence: TGTGCCAGCAGCGCCGACAATGAGCAGTTCTTC.

This chain links TRBV25-1 with TRBJ2-2; D not resolved. CDR1 and CDR2 from the germline V gene are MGHDK and SYGVNS. This CDR3 is built from 17 residues. Between the trimmed V and J ends, which lost 2 bases and 0 bases, there was a span of 13 bases. For the CDR3, the DNA is TGTGCCAGCAGTGAAGGTCCCGTCACATCGAACACCGGGGAGCTGTTTTTT. Encoded protein: CASSEGPVTSNTGELFF.

The gene calls are TRBV10-3 and TRBJ1-2, with TRBD1 matching over 9 bases. This CDR3 is built from 12 residues. The trim removed 10 bases at V and 2 bases at J, leaving 2 bases unmatched. Germline assignment: CDR1 ENHRY and CDR2 SYGVKD. As DNA, the CDR3 is TGTGCCACCGGACAGGGGAACTATGGCTACACCTTC. It specifies CATGQGNYGYTF.

The chain links TRBV11-3 to TRBJ2-1; D possibly corresponds to TRBD2 (5 bases). The CDR3 has 13 residues. Germline V lookup: CDR1 SGHNT, CDR2 YENEEA. Trimming took off 5 bases at V and 9 bases at J, with 14 bases between the two ends. CDR3 nucleotides: TGTGCCAGCAGCCTACAACGGGATGCTGAGCAGTTCTTC. This sequence encodes CASSLQRDAEQFF. Supplemented by reference TRBV11-3 and TRBJ2-1, the full variable domain reads EAGVVQSPRYKIIEKKQPVAFWCNPISGHNTLYWYLQNLGQGPELLIRYENEEAVDDSQLPKDRFSAERLKGVDSTLKIQPAELGDSAVYLCASSLQRDAEQFFGPGTRLTVL.